The 25 T cell receptor beta chains reported below all come from one sample, sequenced in a study of blood T cell repertoires in COVID-19. Libraries were prepared by immunoSEQ multiplex PCR; TCRdb keeps only in-frame clonotypes and omits some of them. Among under 300,000 clones, around 83% were seen once, and the ten largest hold less than 4%. The specimen sequenced was peripheral blood. The receptor source for this set is a man aged 18 to 29 with active or convalescent COVID-19.

The gene calls are TRBV7-9 and TRBJ2-2; 7 bases fit TRBD2. The CDR3 sequence is 17 residues long. V shed 3 bases, J shed 5 bases, and the junction held 12 bases outside the gene matches. The germline CDR1 and CDR2 sequences are SEHNR and FQNEAQ (reference sequence). The CDR3 DNA follows: TGTGCCAGCAGCTTCCTCGGGGCGGGAGTGGAGACCGGGGAGCTGTTTTTT. Protein sequence: CASSFLGAGVETGELFF.

This sequence joins TRBV7-2 and TRBJ2-3; 15 bases agree with TRBD2. J lost 5 bases, V lost 6 bases, and 9 bases had no gene match. The CDR3 is 17 residues long. Germline V gene lookup returns CDR1 SGHTA and CDR2 FQGNSA. In DNA form, the CDR3 reads TGTGCCAGCAGACGAGGACTAGCGGGAGGGGCAGGAGATACGCAGTATTTT. Amino acids: CASRRGLAGGAGDTQYF.

The J gene is TRBJ2-1, the V gene TRBV29-1; TRBD2 agrees at 8 bases. Germline V lookup: CDR1 SQVTM, CDR2 ANQGSEA. V lost 6 bases to trimming and J lost 7 bases; unmatched junction nucleotides: 14. This CDR3 is built from 15 residues. The DNA of the CDR3 is TGCAGCGTCCTTCTTCTAGCGGGCATGGGAAATGAGCAGTTCTTC. This sequence encodes CSVLLLAGMGNEQFF.

The rearrangement links TRBV4-2 to TRBJ1-1; possibly TRBD1 for D (6 bases). This CDR3 contains 16 residues. Trimming removed 0 bases at V and 0 bases at J, with 11 bases between. Germline lookup yields CDR1 LGHNA and CDR2 YNFKEQ. The CDR3 DNA reads as TGTGCCAGCAGCCAAGAATTCAGGGGAATGAACACTGAAGCTTTCTTT. It specifies CASSQEFRGMNTEAFF.

V gene TRBV7-6 combines with J gene TRBJ2-1; possible D gene TRBD1, 6 bases. V gave up 3 bases and J gave up 10 bases, with 10 bases separating them. The CDR3 loop spans 12 amino acids. The germline gives CDR1 SGHVS, CDR2 FNYEAQ. The DNA for the CDR3 is TGTGCCAGCAGCTTGGACAGTCCCGAGCAGTTCTTC. This translates into CASSLDSPEQFF.

The CDR3 nucleotides read TGTGCCAGCAGCTGGACAGGGGCGAATGGCTACACCTTC. Translated: CASSWTGANGYTF. The chain links TRBV28 to TRBJ1-2; TRBD1 aligns across 9 bases. The V gene end was trimmed by 6 bases and the J gene end by 6 bases; junction bases not matched to a gene: 5. CDR1 and CDR2 from the germline V gene are MDHEN and SYDVKM. The CDR3 length is 13 residues.

CDR3 sequence: CASSLVQGEGSTDTQYF. Here the CDR3 DNA reads TGTGCCAGCAGCTTAGTACAGGGGGAGGGTAGCACAGATACGCAGTATTTT. This chain uses TRBV7-6 with TRBJ2-3; tentative D call: TRBD1 (8 bases). The CDR3 loop spans 17 amino acids. CDR1 is SGHVS and CDR2 is FNYEAQ in the germline V gene. V lost 1 base and J 0 bases, leaving 14 bases between the germline ends.

The chain couples TRBV5-5 to TRBJ1-4; 10 bases map to TRBD1. CDR1 and CDR2 from the germline V gene are SGHKS and YYEKEE (reference sequence). With 2 bases clipped from V and 6 bases from J, the junction kept 13 bases outside the gene matches. This CDR3 is built from 18 residues. The CDR3 reads CASSFRTGGMVDDEKLFF. CDR3 coding DNA: TGTGCCAGCAGCTTTCGGACAGGGGGTATGGTCGATGATGAAAAACTGTTTTTT.

The chain couples TRBV20-1 to TRBJ1-2, with TRBD1 identical over 9 bases. Germline trimming cut 6 bases from V and 4 bases from J; bases unmatched to any gene: 0. This CDR3 is 11 amino acids long. Per the germline V gene, CDR1 is DFQATT and CDR2 is SNEGSKA (reference sequence). CDR3 sequence: CSAGQGYGYTF. The CDR3 nucleotides read TGCAGTGCGGGACAGGGCTATGGCTACACCTTC.

The rearrangement uses TRBV20-1 and TRBJ1-1, with a weak D call TRBD1 (6 bases). The CDR3 is 11 residues long. Germline V lookup: CDR1 DFQATT, CDR2 SNEGSKA (reference sequence). V gave up 7 bases and J gave up 4 bases, with 10 bases separating them. The CDR3 bases are TGCAGTGTTTCACAGGGCACTGAAGCTTTCTTT. Translating gives CSVSQGTEAFF.

Here the CDR3 reads CASSPLGRGQETQYF. The CDR3 DNA sequence: TGCGCCAGCAGCCCGCTTGGGCGGGGGCAAGAGACCCAGTACTTC. This rearrangement joins TRBV4-1 to TRBJ2-5; 7 nucleotides align to TRBD2. J gave up 2 bases and V 4 bases, and 7 bases lay outside the gene matches. CDR3 length: 15 residues. Germline CDR1 is MGHRA and CDR2 is YSYEKL.

The rearrangement links TRBV27 to TRBJ2-7, with 7 bases matching TRBD1. This CDR3 is 14 amino acids long. J was trimmed by 0 bases and V by 6 bases; bases with no gene match: 5. Germline-derived CDR1 and CDR2 are MNHEY and SMNVEV (reference sequence). CDR3 amino acids: CASRWDRHSYEQYF. The CDR3 nucleotides are TGTGCCAGCAGATGGGACAGACACTCCTACGAGCAGTACTTC.

The chain has TRBV6-5 and TRBJ2-6; TRBD1 agrees at 7 bases. V dropped 6 bases and J dropped 3; count of bases not matched to a gene: 5. This CDR3 spans 15 amino acids. CDR1 MNHEY and CDR2 SVGAGI come from the germline V gene. CDR3 nucleotides: TGTGCCAGCAGGGTAACAGGGGTTGGGGCCAACGTCCTGACTTTC. Translated: CASRVTGVGANVLTF.

The J gene is TRBJ2-7, the V gene TRBV14; D uncertain. Per germline, CDR1 SGHDN and CDR2 FVKESK. The CDR3 has 12 residues. V was shortened by 1 base and J by 4 bases, with 5 bases between the two germline ends. The CDR3 bases are TGTGCCAGCAGCCAAGTTAGATACGAGCAGTACTTC. Protein product: CASSQVRYEQYF.

The V gene is TRBV5-1, the J gene TRBJ2-2, with D unresolved. The germline V and J ends were trimmed by 3 bases and 2 bases, with 17 bases remaining between them. The CDR3 has 17 residues. Germline V gives CDR1 SGHRS, CDR2 YFSETQ. This chain's CDR3 is CASSSYPAETNTGELFF. The DNA of the CDR3 is TGCGCCAGCAGCTCCTATCCGGCGGAGACCAACACCGGGGAGCTGTTTTTT.

This rearrangement joins TRBV5-4 to TRBJ1-2; possibly TRBD1 for D (6 bases). The CDR3 sequence is 14 residues long. Trimming removed 6 bases from V and 0 bases from J, with 12 bases in between. The germline V gene encodes CDR1 SGHNT and CDR2 YYREEE (reference sequence). CDR3 in amino acids: CASTSGTSNYGYTF. DNA for the CDR3: TGTGCCAGCACCTCTGGGACATCTAACTATGGCTACACCTTC.

The gene calls are TRBV3-1 (or the pseudogene TRBV3-2) and TRBJ1-4; D gene uncertain. The CDR3 sequence is 15 residues long. CDR1 LGHDT and CDR2 YNNKEL come from the germline V gene (reference sequence). Trimming pared 1 base from V and 4 bases from J, leaving 10 bases between. CDR3 sequence: CASSQVAVINEKLFF. DNA of the CDR3: TGTGCCAGCAGCCAAGTGGCAGTGATTAATGAAAAACTGTTTTTT.

The chain recombines TRBV6-1 with TRBJ2-1; perhaps TRBD2 as D (6 bases). Trimming took 3 bases from V and 6 from J, leaving 24 bases between them. Germline CDR1 is MNHNS and CDR2 is SASEGT. The CDR3 is 18 amino acids. The CDR3 is CASSDELRVAGSSNEQFF. In nucleotides, the CDR3 is TGTGCCAGCAGTGACGAGCTTCGGGTGGCGGGATCGTCCAATGAGCAGTTCTTC.

V gene TRBV18 combines with J gene TRBJ2-5; D might be TRBD1 (6 bases). V lost 3 bases and J lost 4, with 12 bases in between. There are 14 residues in the CDR3. Germline CDR1 reads KGHSH; CDR2 reads LQKENI. CDR3 coding DNA: TGTGCCAGCTCACCCCGGGACAAAGGAGAGACCCAGTACTTC. It is translated as CASSPRDKGETQYF.

This clone was observed a few times. V and J are TRBV7-3 and TRBJ2-7; 8 bases align to TRBD1. This CDR3 is 14 amino acids long. CDR1 SGHTA and CDR2 FQGTGA come from the germline V gene. Trimming removed 2 bases from V and 8 bases from J; junction bases left unmatched: 8. The DNA for the CDR3 is TGTGCCAGCAGCTTACCCCTACAGGGGGGTAAGCAGTACTTC. This codes for CASSLPLQGGKQYF.

This chain connects TRBV12-5 to TRBJ1-2; D perhaps matches TRBD1 (6 bases). The CDR3 is 14 residues long. Germline V lookup: CDR1 LGHNT, CDR2 FRNRAP. The V gene lost 0 bases and the J gene lost 6 bases, with 11 bases spanning the gap. CDR3 in amino acids: CASGLVGTSNGYTF. CDR3 nucleotides: TGTGCTAGTGGTTTGGTGGGGACAAGTAATGGCTACACCTTC. Filled out from reference TRBV12-5 and TRBJ1-2, the complete variable domain reads DARVTQTPRHKVTEMGQEVTMRCQPILGHNTVFWYRQTMMQGLELLAYFRNRAPLDDSGMPKDRFSAEMPDATLATLKIQPSEPRDSAVYFCASGLVGTSNGYTFGSGTRLTVV.

V is TRBV27 and J is TRBJ2-3; 7 bases align to TRBD2. Germline V CDR1 and CDR2: MNHEY, SMNVEV (reference sequence). The CDR3 is made up of 17 amino acids. J gave up 0 bases and V 2 bases, and 8 bases lay outside the gene matches. The CDR3 coding sequence is TGTGCCAGCAGTTTAAGATTAGCGGGTTTCAGCACAGATACGCAGTATTTT. Translated, it gives CASSLRLAGFSTDTQYF.

The genes are TRBV5-6 and TRBJ2-1, with 9 nucleotides matching TRBD1. J lost 3 bases, V lost 4 bases, and 5 bases had no gene match. The CDR3 is 15 amino acids. Per the germline V gene, CDR1 is SGHDT and CDR2 is YYEEEE. The CDR3 DNA reads TGTGCCAGCAGCCCCGGGACAGGGTACTACAATGAGCAGTTCTTC. Translating gives CASSPGTGYYNEQFF.

This chain links TRBV28 with TRBJ1-3, with 9 positions matching TRBD1. This CDR3 has 14 amino acids. J lost 2 bases, V lost 6 bases, and 2 bases had no gene match. Germline-derived CDR1 and CDR2 are MDHEN and SYDVKM. The CDR3 region is CASRGTGTGNTIYF. DNA for the CDR3: TGTGCCAGCAGGGGGACAGGGACTGGAAACACCATATATTTT.

The V call is TRBV7-6, the J call TRBJ1-4; 8 nucleotides agree with TRBD1. The ends lost 5 bases at V and 8 bases at J; junction bases unmatched: 7. Germline V gives CDR1 SGHVS, CDR2 FNYEAQ. This CDR3 comprises 14 residues. CDR3 nucleotides: TGTGCCAGCAGCCTAAGACAGGGGTCGGAAAAACTGTTTTTT. Translating gives CASSLRQGSEKLFF.